This T cell receptor (beta chain) was observed in a study of cytomegalovirus exposure and HLA in healthy donors. Overall study results and limits: Equally common other TCR beta chains were less clonally expanded than HLA-associated ones, a later analysis found.

The PCR contained 60 Vbeta and 13 Jbeta primers. Profiled with immunoSEQ multiplex PCR; TCRdb holds only in-frame clones, not every one. Among about 150,000 clones, less than 85% were seen once, and the ten largest hold 5% to 6.5%. The CDR3 covers 16 residues. Germline V gene lookup returns CDR1 SGHRS and CDR2 YFSETQ. The junction had 2 bases not matched to a gene; V was cut back by 1 base and J by 0 bases. Healthy people donating bone marrow made up the donors. Remarks on this clone: Antigen specificity is unknown.

The chain couples TRBV5-1 to TRBJ2-3, with 10 bases fitting TRBD2. Material for sequencing was PBMCs. The sequence came from a man aged 45-65 years in good health and CMV-seropositive. The CDR3 DNA is TGCGCCAGCAGCTTGACTAGCGGGATAAGCACAGATACGCAGTATTTT. Translation: CASSLTSGISTDTQYF.